The clone carrying this TCR beta chain is a singleton in its sample. Its antigen remains unknown. V shed 5 bases and J 4 bases; nucleotides not matched to a gene: 4. This CDR3 is 13 amino acids long. Per the germline V gene, CDR1 is SGHAT and CDR2 is FQNNGV. This entry is derived from a study of T cell responses to AZD1222 COVID-19 vaccine. Overall study findings and caveats: Spike-specific TCR breadth and depth grew following two AZD1222 doses. Repertoires were sampled only after the peak T cell response. Donors in the cohort were predominantly white British and more often female, and clonal diversity was possibly underestimated. Regions 160-218 and 743-854 held dominance among vaccine-associated CD4 TCRs, which spanned spike.

Sequencing used immunoSEQ multiplex PCR; TCRdb keeps in-frame clones, though not all of them. The sample shows about 150,000 clones, less than 95% of them seen only once. This sample comprised peripheral blood, obtained on day 0 of AZD1222 vaccination. This sequence was found in an adult in good health. This chain links TRBV11-2 with TRBJ1-2; 7 positions agree with TRBD1. The chain's CDR3 is CASSRQGRYGYTF. The DNA for the CDR3 is TGTGCCAGCAGCCGACAGGGCCGCTATGGCTACACCTTC.